One T cell receptor (beta chain) is described in this entry. Its antigen is still unknown. The junction shows a germline mismatch at one end, possibly a read error. This sample is part of a study of cytomegalovirus exposure and HLA in healthy donors. Study-wide results and caveats: In most subjects, TCR beta sequences reportedly gave accurate predictions of HLA-A and HLA-B alleles.

CDR1 and CDR2 from the germline V gene are SGDLS and YYNGEE. This CDR3 region has 14 residues. Use of 60 Vbeta and 13 Jbeta primers characterized the PCR. Method: immunoSEQ multiplex PCR; TCRdb's copy keeps in-frame clones and lacks some. The sample holds some 180,000 clones, 77% seen once. This receptor was obtained from a woman aged 60 to 75 in good health and CMV-seropositive. The material sequenced was PBMCs. The rearrangement uses TRBV9 and TRBJ2-6, with D possibly being TRBD1 (5 bases). The CDR3 is CASSVTSGANGLTF. The DNA for the CDR3 is TGTGCCAGCAGCGTCACCTCTGGGGCCAACGGCCTGACTTTC.